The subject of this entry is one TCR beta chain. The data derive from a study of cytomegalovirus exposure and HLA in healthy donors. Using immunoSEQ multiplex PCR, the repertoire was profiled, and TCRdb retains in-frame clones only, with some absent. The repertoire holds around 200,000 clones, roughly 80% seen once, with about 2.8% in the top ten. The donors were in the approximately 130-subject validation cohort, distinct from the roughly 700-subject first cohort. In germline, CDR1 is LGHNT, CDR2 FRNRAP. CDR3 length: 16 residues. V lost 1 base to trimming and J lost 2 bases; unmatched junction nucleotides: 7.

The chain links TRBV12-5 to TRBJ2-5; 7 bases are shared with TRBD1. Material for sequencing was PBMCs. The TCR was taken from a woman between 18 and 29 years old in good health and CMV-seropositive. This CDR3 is CASGLGQGVTQETQYF. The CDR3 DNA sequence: TGTGCTAGTGGTTTGGGGCAGGGGGTAACTCAAGAGACCCAGTACTTC. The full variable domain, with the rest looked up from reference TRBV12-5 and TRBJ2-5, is DARVTQTPRHKVTEMGQEVTMRCQPILGHNTVFWYRQTMMQGLELLAYFRNRAPLDDSGMPKDRFSAEMPDATLATLKIQPSEPRDSAVYFCASGLGQGVTQETQYFGPGTRLLVL.